The 21 T cell receptor beta chains below all came from one sample that was sequenced in a study of post-analysis software for immune sequencing data. Study-wide findings and caveats: In patients, about 5 TRBV segments were more frequent than in controls, with TRBV5-6, TRBV5-1 and TRBV20-1 among them.

Unique molecular identifiers were present in the TCR beta cDNA libraries. TCRdb analysed the PCR reads with MiXCR anew, one entry per CDR3 protein. The sample has 650,000 to 900,000 distinct CDR3 sequences; 35% to 55% are singletons. The antigens these receptors bind are not known. Sequencing was carried out using blood. These receptors were obtained from a girl between 10 and 17 years old with multiple sclerosis.

The chain carries TRBV20-1 and TRBJ2-7, with D tentatively TRBD1 (5 bases). This CDR3 is built from 14 residues. The V and J ends lost 3 bases and 3 bases respectively, with 15 bases between them. Germline V gives CDR1 DFQATT, CDR2 SNEGSKA (reference sequence). The CDR3, as DNA: TGCAGTGCTAGCGAGACAGTTGCAGGCTACGAGCAGTACTTC. Protein product: CSASETVAGYEQYF.

The chain combines TRBV11-2 with TRBJ2-5; 9 bases fit TRBD1. Germline V gives CDR1 SGHAT, CDR2 FQNNGV. The CDR3 length is 15 residues. After removal of 7 bases from V and 5 bases from J, the junction contained 11 bases not matched to a gene. The CDR3 bases are TGTGCCAGCACCGGGGGGACAGGGACCCATGAGACCCAGTACTTC. This codes for CASTGGTGTHETQYF.

This clonotype has just a few counts. The rearrangement uses TRBV12-3 or TRBV12-4 and TRBJ1-4; tentatively, D is TRBD1 (5 bases). The CDR3 is 16 amino acids. Between the trimmed V and J ends, which lost 6 bases and 3 bases, there was a span of 17 bases. CDR3 sequence (DNA): TGTGCCAGCAGCTCTCTCCGGGACGGACCTAATGAAAAACTGTTTTTT. Protein product: CASSSLRDGPNEKLFF.

The chain couples TRBV10-3 to TRBJ2-3; weak D call: TRBD2 (6 bases). V was shortened by 3 bases and J by 2 bases, with 12 bases between the two germline ends. In germline, CDR1 is ENHRY, CDR2 SYGVKD. The CDR3 runs to 15 residues. DNA of the CDR3: TGTGCCATCAGTGAACGGGAGAGGAACACAGATACGCAGTATTTT. Protein: CAISERERNTDTQYF.

The V call is TRBV28, the J call TRBJ2-5; a weak D match, TRBD2 (6 bases). V lost 6 bases and J 9 bases, leaving 20 bases between the germline ends. Germline V gives CDR1 MDHEN, CDR2 SYDVKM. The CDR3 totals 14 residues. The CDR3 nucleotides are TGTGCCAGCAGGCCGGGACTCCACGTGGCGGCCCAGTACTTC. It codes for CASRPGLHVAAQYF.

J is TRBJ2-1 and V is TRBV7-3, with D possibly matching TRBD2 (5 bases). The CDR3 length is 15 residues. Germline V CDR1 and CDR2: SGHTA, FQGTGA. V was cut by 4 bases and J by 6 bases, with 16 bases left in between. DNA of the CDR3: TGTGCCAGCAGCTCCCCGCGGGCCGGGGTCAATGAGCAGTTCTTC. Amino acid sequence: CASSSPRAGVNEQFF.

This chain uses TRBV4-3 with TRBJ2-7; 10 nucleotides match TRBD1. J was trimmed by 5 bases and V by 4 bases; bases with no gene match: 8. Germline CDR1 LGHNA, CDR2 YSLEER. CDR3 size: 15 residues. DNA of the CDR3: TGCGCCAGCAGCCTGTCTCGGGACAGGGGTAACGAGCAGTACTTC. Translation gives CASSLSRDRGNEQYF.

The chain recombines TRBV5-6 with TRBJ2-1; D is perhaps TRBD2 (6 bases). CDR1 is SGHDT and CDR2 is YYEEEE in the germline V gene. CDR3 length: 17 residues. V lost 3 bases, J lost 9 bases, and 25 bases lay in between. In nucleotides, the CDR3 is TGTGCCAGCAGCTACGACACGGGATTGGGGGGAGTTTCTGAGCAGTTCTTC. This gives the protein CASSYDTGLGGVSEQFF.

The chain employs TRBV20-1 and TRBJ1-1; no clear D gene. V lost 6 bases, J lost 6 bases, and 11 bases lay in between. CDR1 and CDR2 from the germline V gene are DFQATT and SNEGSKA (reference sequence). This CDR3 region has 11 residues. CDR3 sequence reads: CSARLSSEAFF. CDR3 DNA: TGCAGTGCCAGACTCTCATCTGAAGCTTTCTTT.

The chain is built from TRBV28 and TRBJ2-1, with 8 bases that match TRBD2. From germline, CDR1 is MDHEN and CDR2 SYDVKM. With V trimmed by 3 bases and J by 10 bases, 8 bases remained unmatched. The CDR3 sequence is 14 residues long. The DNA of the CDR3 is TGTGCCAGCAGTTTTCTGGCGGGAGGAGGGGAGCAGTTCTTC. Its protein product is CASSFLAGGGEQFF.

This chain joins TRBV29-1 and TRBJ1-2; TRBD1 matches 7 bases. V shed 4 bases, J shed 8 bases, and the junction held 10 bases outside the gene matches. The CDR3 has 13 amino acids. Per the germline V gene, CDR1 is SQVTM and CDR2 is ANQGSEA. The CDR3 is CSVALRQGDGYTF. The DNA of the CDR3 is TGCAGCGTTGCCCTTCGACAGGGTGACGGCTACACCTTC.

The V call is TRBV11-2, the J call TRBJ2-3; 8 bases align to TRBD2. Germline-derived CDR1 and CDR2 are SGHAT and FQNNGV. This CDR3 has 16 residues. With 2 bases clipped from V and 0 bases from J, the junction kept 4 bases outside the gene matches. For the CDR3, the DNA is TGTGCCAGCAGCTTACAGGGACTAGGCAGCACAGATACGCAGTATTTT. Encoded protein: CASSLQGLGSTDTQYF.

The genes are TRBV7-3 and TRBJ2-3, with 10 positions matching TRBD2. The CDR3 totals 16 residues. Germline V gene sequence: CDR1 SGHTA, CDR2 FQGTGA. V lost 4 bases, J lost 2 bases, and 6 bases stayed unmatched. CDR3 in amino acids: CASSSPSGGPTDTQYF. In nucleotides, the CDR3 is TGTGCCAGCAGCTCTCCTAGCGGGGGACCCACAGATACGCAGTATTTT.

This clonotype was recorded a few times. The chain employs TRBV20-1 and TRBJ2-7; D is possibly TRBD2 (6 bases). Trimming left V 0 bases short and J 7 bases short, with 13 bases between. This CDR3 region has 13 residues. CDR1 is DFQATT and CDR2 is SNEGSKA in the germline V gene (reference sequence). The CDR3 spells CSARDGRGREQYF. The CDR3 DNA follows: TGCAGTGCTAGAGATGGGCGGGGCAGGGAGCAGTACTTC.

At least ten counts were recorded for this clonotype. The genes are TRBV29-1 and TRBJ2-5, with TRBD1 identical over 8 bases. Germline assignment: CDR1 SQVTM and CDR2 ANQGSEA. The CDR3 loop spans 12 amino acids. V lost 4 bases and J lost 4; bases outside the gene matches: 2. The CDR3, as DNA: TGCAGCGTTGCTACAGGGGGAGAGACCCAGTACTTC. Its translation: CSVATGGETQYF.

V gene TRBV2 combines with J gene TRBJ2-1; 7 nucleotides align to TRBD2. CDR3 length equals 13 residues. CDR1 and CDR2 from the germline V gene are SNHLY and FYNNEI. The J segment lost 4 bases and the V segment lost 8 bases, leaving 5 bases of the junction unmatched. The CDR3 sequence: CASFGGSYNEQFF. For the CDR3, the DNA is TGTGCCAGCTTTGGCGGGAGTTACAATGAGCAGTTCTTC. Filled out from reference TRBV2 and TRBJ2-1, the complete variable domain reads EPEVTQTPSHQVTQMGQEVILRCVPISNHLYFYWYRQILGQKVEFLVSFYNNEISEKSEIFDDQFSVERPDGSNFTLKIRSTKLEDSAMYFCASFGGSYNEQFFGPGTRLTVL.

Concerning this clonotype: At one end the junction does not follow the germline gene, possibly because of a read error. V and J are TRBV7-2 and TRBJ2-5; 7 bases are shared with TRBD2. In germline, CDR1 is SGHTA, CDR2 FQGNSA. This CDR3 is built from 14 residues. CDR3 residues: CANSGSAGEETQYF. The CDR3 DNA is TGTGCCAACAGCGGTAGTGCGGGAGAAGAGACCCAGTACTTC.

The J gene is TRBJ2-1, the V gene TRBV19; D unclear. The length of the CDR3 is 13 residues. Germline CDR1 reads LNHDA; CDR2 reads SQIVND (reference sequence). Trimming left V 6 bases short and J 0 bases short, with 6 bases between. CDR3 loop: CASRESSYNEQFF. CDR3 in DNA: TGTGCCAGTAGGGAGAGCTCCTACAATGAGCAGTTCTTC.

This clonotype was detected only once. The chain is built from TRBV15 and TRBJ1-3, with D unresolved. The CDR3 is 12 residues long. The ends were cut back, 5 bases at V and 4 bases at J, with 6 bases in the middle. Per germline, CDR1 LNHNV and CDR2 YYDKDF (reference sequence). As DNA, the CDR3 is TGTGCCACCAGCTTACGAGGAAACACCATATATTTT. Amino acids: CATSLRGNTIYF.

CDR3: CSAHTDRGRNQPQHF. DNA for the CDR3: TGCAGTGCCCATACGGACAGGGGTCGCAATCAGCCCCAGCATTTT. This chain uses TRBV20-1 with TRBJ1-5; 9 bases align to TRBD1. This CDR3 contains 15 residues. J lost 2 bases, V lost 6 bases, and 8 bases had no gene match. CDR1 DFQATT and CDR2 SNEGSKA come from the germline V gene (reference sequence).

This clonotype was detected only a few times. The chain joins TRBV29-1 to TRBJ2-1, with a weak D call TRBD1 (5 bases). Germline assignment: CDR1 SQVTM and CDR2 ANQGSEA. The CDR3 spans 13 residues. V gave up 4 bases and J gave up 8 bases, with 15 bases separating them. CDR3 in amino acids: CSVGQGFGDEQFF. The DNA for the CDR3 is TGCAGCGTTGGTCAGGGCTTTGGGGATGAGCAGTTCTTC.